Shown below are 15 T cell receptor beta chains from a single sample sequenced in a study of T cell responses to AZD1222 COVID-19 vaccine. Repertoires were generated with immunoSEQ multiplex PCR, while TCRdb's copy carries only in-frame clones and drops some. Altogether fewer than 150,000 clones are present, roughly 90% being singletons, with the ten largest covering around 4.5%. Material: peripheral blood, obtained on day 0 of AZD1222 vaccination. All receptors derive from an adult in good health.

This chain joins TRBV6-5 and TRBJ2-1, with a possible D match to TRBD1 (5 bases). The CDR3 extends over 11 amino acids. In germline, CDR1 is MNHEY, CDR2 SVGAGI. The V end lost 6 bases, the J end lost 7 bases, and 7 bases lay between the germline ends. For the CDR3, the DNA is TGTGCCAGCAGCAACAGGAATGAGCAGTTCTTC. Amino acid sequence: CASSNRNEQFF.

The chain has TRBV28 and TRBJ1-4; D is unresolved. Germline V gene sequence: CDR1 MDHEN, CDR2 SYDVKM. This CDR3 has 13 residues. Trimming took off 8 bases at V and 7 bases at J, with 14 bases between the two ends. Written as DNA, the CDR3 is TGTGCCAGCGGCCAGTTTGTAGGTGAAAAACTGTTTTTT. This codes for CASGQFVGEKLFF.

The CDR3 region is CASRDGGAGANVLTF. In DNA, the CDR3 is TGTGCCAGCAGGGACGGCGGGGCTGGGGCCAACGTCCTGACTTTC. This sequence joins TRBV5-5 and TRBJ2-6, with D possibly being TRBD2 (6 bases). Germline V CDR1 and CDR2: SGHKS, YYEKEE (reference sequence). Trimming removed 5 bases at V and 2 bases at J, with 11 bases between. The CDR3 length is 15 residues.

The chain combines TRBV19 with TRBJ1-4, with D hard to call. The CDR3 contains 15 residues. Per germline, CDR1 LNHDA and CDR2 SQIVND (reference sequence). V was pared by 3 bases and J by 13 bases, with 21 bases between. The CDR3 region has the DNA TGTGCCAGTAGTATCCCCCAGCGCACCCGGGAGTCACTGTTTTTT. It encodes CASSIPQRTRESLFF.

This chain links TRBV2 with TRBJ2-5, with 16 bases identical to TRBD2. The CDR3 has 16 amino acids. From germline, CDR1 is SNHLY and CDR2 FYNNEI. V dropped 6 bases and J dropped 4; count of bases not matched to a gene: 5. CDR3 in DNA: TGTGCCAGCAGGGGACTAGCGGGGGGGCCAGGAGAGACCCAGTACTTC. Protein: CASRGLAGGPGETQYF.

This clone appeared a single time. The J gene is TRBJ2-7, the V gene TRBV19; the D gene is possibly TRBD1 (6 bases). The CDR3 covers 15 residues. Germline lookup yields CDR1 LNHDA and CDR2 SQIVND (reference sequence). Between the trimmed V and J ends, which lost 1 base and 3 bases, there was a span of 13 bases. DNA for the CDR3: TGTGCCAGTAGTATAGCTCGGGCAGGGGACTACGAGCAGTACTTC. This sequence encodes CASSIARAGDYEQYF.

The genes are TRBV5-1 and TRBJ1-1; 10 bases fit TRBD1. With V trimmed by 4 bases and J by 5 bases, 14 bases remained unmatched. The CDR3 covers 17 residues. The germline V gene has CDR1 SGHRS and CDR2 YFSETQ. DNA for the CDR3: TGCGCCAGCAGCCCGTGGACAGGGGGAGTAGAGAGGACTGAAGCTTTCTTT. Translated, it gives CASSPWTGGVERTEAFF.

The genes are TRBV6-5 and TRBJ1-6; 7 bases match TRBD1. Germline assignment: CDR1 MNHEY and CDR2 SVGAGI. The CDR3 runs to 14 residues. V gave up 5 bases and J gave up 10 bases; unmatched junction bases: 8. The CDR3 loop is CASSQGVPSSPLHF. CDR3 nucleotides: TGTGCCAGCAGTCAGGGGGTACCATCCTCACCCCTCCACTTT.

This clone appeared a few times. Different DNA sequences within this sample yield the same CDR3. The V and J genes are TRBV6-2 or TRBV6-3 and TRBJ2-7; D is uncertain. CDR1 and CDR2 (germline): MNHEY, SVGEGT. The V end was cut by 5 bases, the J end by 2 bases, with 7 bases between. There are 12 residues in the CDR3. CDR3: CASSRTTYEQYF. The CDR3 coding sequence is TGTGCCAGCAGTAGGACCACCTACGAGCAGTACTTC.

This sequence joins TRBV5-1 and TRBJ1-6; 7 bases match TRBD1. Germline-derived CDR1 and CDR2 are SGHRS and YFSETQ. The CDR3 sequence is 16 residues long. J lost 5 bases, V lost 0 bases, and 5 bases had no gene match. The CDR3 sequence: CASSLGGTDNNSPLHF. As DNA, the CDR3 is TGCGCCAGCAGCTTGGGTGGGACAGATAATAATTCACCCCTCCACTTT.

The chain recombines TRBV5-1 with TRBJ1-6, with TRBD1 matching over 9 bases. The CDR3 totals 14 residues. Per the germline V gene, CDR1 is SGHRS and CDR2 is YFSETQ. V lost 4 bases to trimming and J lost 9 bases; unmatched junction nucleotides: 5. The CDR3 DNA sequence: TGCGCCAGCAGCCCAGACAGGGGGGTTTCACCCCTCCACTTT. It is translated as CASSPDRGVSPLHF.

This clone appeared a few times. CDR3 coding DNA: TGCGCCAGCAGAGGGGGAGGGACTGAAGCTTTCTTT. Translation gives CASRGGGTEAFF. This chain links TRBV5-1 with TRBJ1-1; perhaps TRBD1 as D (6 bases). V shed 5 bases and J shed 5 bases, with 10 bases lying between them. The germline V gene has CDR1 SGHRS and CDR2 YFSETQ. This CDR3 spans 12 amino acids.

The sample holds a few counts of this clone. J is TRBJ2-3 and V is TRBV12-3 or TRBV12-4; D not resolved. Trimming removed 2 bases at V and 7 bases at J, with 10 bases between. The CDR3 has 13 amino acids. The CDR3 is CASSLYKRNTQYF. For the CDR3, the DNA is TGTGCCAGCAGTTTATACAAACGTAATACGCAGTATTTT.

The V call is TRBV28, the J call TRBJ1-5; a weak D match, TRBD1 (5 bases). CDR1 and CDR2 (germline): MDHEN, SYDVKM. This CDR3 contains 18 residues. V was cut by 1 base and J by 4 bases, with 20 bases left in between. CDR3 sequence: CASSLLGQGYVGNQPQHF. CDR3 DNA: TGTGCCAGCAGTTTATTAGGGCAGGGTTATGTTGGAAATCAGCCCCAGCATTTT.

The rearrangement links TRBV6-2 or TRBV6-3 to TRBJ1-5, with TRBD1 as a possible D gene (5 bases). The germline V and J ends were trimmed by 5 bases and 6 bases, with 11 bases remaining between them. From germline, CDR1 is MNHEY and CDR2 SVGEGT. The CDR3 consists of 13 residues. This CDR3 reads CASSQGESQPQHF. DNA of the CDR3: TGTGCCAGCAGTCAAGGGGAAAGTCAGCCCCAGCATTTT.